The 26 T cell receptor beta chains reported below all come from one sample, sequenced in a study of CD8+CD57+ T cells in acquired aplastic anemia. Before being chosen for sequencing, patients had shown CD8+CD57+ cell expansion by flow cytometry. The template for TCR beta VDJ and CDR3 sequence profiling was genomic DNA. TCRdb reprocessed the reads via MiXCR and lists one record per CDR3 protein. Among about 150,000 distinct CDR3 sequences listed, 40% to 60% were seen once. The sequencing input was sorted CD4+, CD8+, or CD8+CD57+ T cells (not recorded which) from PBMCs. These receptors were collected from a human donor with aplastic anemia.

This clonotype occurred many times. V gene TRBV5-5 combines with J gene TRBJ2-2; possibly TRBD2 for D (6 bases). Trimming cost V 3 bases and J 1 base, with 13 bases left between them. This CDR3 is 16 amino acids long. From germline, CDR1 is SGHKS and CDR2 YYEKEE (reference sequence). CDR3: CASSSWDSMNTGELFF. The CDR3 DNA reads TGTGCCAGCAGCTCCTGGGACTCCATGAACACCGGGGAGCTGTTTTTT.

There are a few counts of this clonotype. The rearrangement uses TRBV27 and TRBJ1-2; no reliable D call. The germline V gene encodes CDR1 MNHEY and CDR2 SMNVEV (reference sequence). Trimming removed 3 bases from V and 2 bases from J, with 4 bases in between. CDR3 length equals 12 residues. The CDR3 DNA reads as TGTGCCAGCAGTTTTGGCAACTATGGCTACACCTTC. Translated: CASSFGNYGYTF.

Many counts were recorded for this clonotype. The rearrangement uses TRBV29-1 and TRBJ2-1; D remains unclear. The CDR3 runs 10 residues. Germline CDR1 and CDR2: SQVTM and ANQGSEA. V gave up 6 bases and J gave up 7 bases, with 7 bases separating them. The CDR3, as DNA: TGCAGCGTGATGGGGAATGAGCAGTTCTTC. It encodes CSVMGNEQFF.

This chain links TRBV19 with TRBJ2-1, with D perhaps TRBD2 (6 bases). The V gene's germline CDR1 is LNHDA and CDR2 SQIVND (reference sequence). Trimming pared 8 bases from V and 4 bases from J, leaving 9 bases between. The CDR3 is made up of 12 amino acids. The CDR3 nucleotides are TGTGCCAGTGTGGGGGGTTACAATGAGCAGTTCTTC. Translated: CASVGGYNEQFF.

There are many counts of this clonotype. V is TRBV11-3 and J is TRBJ2-3; 7 bases match TRBD2. With 1 base clipped from V and 3 bases from J, the junction kept 10 bases outside the gene matches. The CDR3 contains 17 residues. Germline V CDR1 and CDR2: SGHNT, YENEEA. CDR3 amino acids: CASSLGLGGPSTDTQYF. In DNA form, the CDR3 reads TGTGCCAGCAGCTTAGGTTTGGGAGGGCCCTCTACAGATACGCAGTATTTT.

This clonotype was found a few times. The V call is TRBV29-1, the J call TRBJ2-7, with no clear D. This CDR3 comprises 12 residues. Trimming shortened V by 4 bases and J by 4 bases, and 11 bases separated the two germline ends. Germline assignment: CDR1 SQVTM and CDR2 ANQGSEA. The CDR3 sequence: CSVAGQPYEQYF. CDR3 sequence (DNA): TGCAGCGTTGCGGGTCAGCCTTACGAGCAGTACTTC.

At least ten counts were recorded for this clonotype. This sequence joins TRBV4-1 and TRBJ1-4, with D unclear. CDR1 is MGHRA and CDR2 is YSYEKL in the germline V gene. Deletions cut 2 bases from V and 4 bases from J, with 2 bases between. This CDR3 spans 12 amino acids. The CDR3 DNA reads TGCGCCAGCAGCCAAAATAATGAAAAACTGTTTTTT. Translated: CASSQNNEKLFF.

The CDR3 bases are TGTGCTAGTGGTCCCGGGGGCGGGTTTTCCTACAATGAGCAGTTCTTC. It specifies CASGPGGGFSYNEQFF. The chain links TRBV12-5 to TRBJ2-1; D possibly uses TRBD1 or TRBD2 (6 bases each). From germline, CDR1 is LGHNT and CDR2 FRNRAP. The CDR3 loop spans 16 amino acids. Trimming left V 5 bases short and J 1 base short, with 15 bases between.

This clonotype was observed a single time. The chain couples TRBV10-3 to TRBJ2-3; TRBD1 matches 7 bases. The CDR3 runs to 13 residues. Germline loops: CDR1 ENHRY, CDR2 SYGVKD. Trimming cost V 10 bases and J 3 bases; bases outside gene matches: 7. The chain's CDR3 is CASYNRGTDTQYF. CDR3 DNA sequence: TGTGCCAGCTACAACAGGGGAACAGATACGCAGTATTTT.

This clonotype was observed at least ten times. J is TRBJ1-1 and V is TRBV7-9, with D perhaps TRBD1 (6 bases). The CDR3 runs 15 residues. The V end was cut by 11 bases, the J end by 3 bases, with 22 bases between. CDR1 and CDR2 (germline): SEHNR, FQNEAQ (reference sequence). CDR3 region: CAGSSLTGLYTEAFF. In DNA, the CDR3 is TGTGCCGGATCTAGCCTGACAGGACTTTACACTGAAGCTTTCTTT.

This chain's CDR3 is CASSQDGEGWGPGANVLTF. As DNA, the CDR3 is TGCGCCAGCAGCCAAGATGGGGAAGGGTGGGGCCCTGGGGCCAACGTCCTGACTTTC. V is TRBV4-1 and J is TRBJ2-6; possible D gene TRBD1, 5 bases. V lost 0 bases to trimming and J lost 2 bases, with 17 bases between them. The length of the CDR3 is 19 residues. Per the germline V gene, CDR1 is MGHRA and CDR2 is YSYEKL.

This chain joins TRBV10-3 and TRBJ1-6, with TRBD1 matching over 7 bases. This CDR3 contains 16 residues. Germline-derived CDR1 and CDR2 are ENHRY and SYGVKD. With V trimmed by 2 bases and J by 0 bases, 1 base remained unmatched. The CDR3 region is CAISERTGSYNSPLHF. The CDR3, as DNA: TGTGCCATCAGTGAGAGGACAGGCTCCTATAATTCACCCCTCCACTTT.

This clonotype was recorded a few times. The rearrangement links TRBV10-3 to TRBJ1-1; possible D gene TRBD1, 5 bases. Trimming removed 0 bases from V and 7 bases from J, with 6 bases in between. The CDR3 consists of 12 residues. The germline CDR1 and CDR2 sequences are ENHRY and SYGVKD. This CDR3 is CAISESRGEAFF. The CDR3 coding sequence is TGTGCCATCAGTGAGTCGAGGGGTGAAGCTTTCTTT.

The chain is built from TRBV20-1 and TRBJ2-1; D may correspond to TRBD1 or TRBD2 (8 bases each). This CDR3 has 15 residues. CDR1 is DFQATT, CDR2 SNEGSKA, per germline (reference sequence). V was clipped by 5 bases and J by 5 bases, with 19 bases between them. The CDR3 region is CSAPAGGQANNEQFF. The CDR3 DNA sequence: TGCAGTGCTCCCGCGGGGGGACAGGCCAACAATGAGCAGTTCTTC.

This clonotype has at least ten counts. The chain joins TRBV19 to TRBJ2-3; TRBD2 matches 7 bases. The CDR3 is 14 residues long. Trimming removed 11 bases from V and 3 bases from J; junction bases left unmatched: 11. CDR1 is LNHDA, CDR2 SQIVND, per germline (reference sequence). For the CDR3, the DNA is TGTGCCCCAAAGGGGAGGGCCGGGACAGATACGCAGTATTTT. This translates into CAPKGRAGTDTQYF.

The chain joins TRBV9 to TRBJ2-5; the D gene is possibly TRBD2 (5 bases). V was cut by 0 bases and J by 5 bases, with 8 bases left in between. Germline CDR1 SGDLS, CDR2 YYNGEE. The CDR3 totals 13 residues. The CDR3 DNA is TGTGCCAGCAGCGTAGACGGGGTGGAGACCCAGTACTTC. It is translated as CASSVDGVETQYF.

Points on this clonotype: A much larger clone differs from this one at a single base, so this may be a read error. The rearrangement uses TRBV6-1 and TRBJ2-7; 8 bases fit TRBD2. CDR3 length: 12 amino acids. Germline-derived CDR1 and CDR2 are MNHNS and SASEGT. This chain's CDR3 is CSVGRAGCEQYF. In nucleotides, the CDR3 is TGTAGTGTCGGGAGGGCAGGCTGCGAGCAGTACTTC.

This clonotype has a single count. The chain employs TRBV7-2 and TRBJ1-2, with 7 positions matching TRBD1. This CDR3 is 14 amino acids long. CDR1 and CDR2 from the germline V gene are SGHTA and FQGNSA. With V trimmed by 1 base and J by 10 bases, 9 bases remained unmatched. CDR3 loop: CASSLVRGQGDYTF. As DNA, the CDR3 is TGTGCCAGCAGCTTAGTCCGGGGTCAGGGGGACTACACCTTC.

This sequence joins TRBV6-5 and TRBJ2-5, with no clear D. The V end lost 0 bases, the J end lost 5 bases, and 10 bases lay between the germline ends. CDR3 size: 14 residues. CDR1 and CDR2 from the germline V gene are MNHEY and SVGAGI. The CDR3 coding sequence is TGTGCCAGCAGTTACTCCGGCCTAGGCGAGACCCAGTACTTC. Residues: CASSYSGLGETQYF.

The V gene is TRBV2, the J gene TRBJ2-5, with a possible D match to TRBD2 (5 bases). With 5 bases removed from V and 2 bases from J, the gap between germline ends came to 15 bases. CDR3 size: 15 residues. The germline V gene has CDR1 SNHLY and CDR2 FYNNEI. The CDR3 sequence is CASSSPGGKQETQYF. As DNA, the CDR3 is TGTGCCAGCAGTTCCCCCGGAGGTAAGCAAGAGACCCAGTACTTC. The full variable domain, rest sourced from reference TRBV2 and TRBJ2-5, is EPEVTQTPSHQVTQMGQEVILRCVPISNHLYFYWYRQILGQKVEFLVSFYNNEISEKSEIFDDQFSVERPDGSNFTLKIRSTKLEDSAMYFCASSSPGGKQETQYFGPGTRLLVL.

This clonotype showed up just once. The genes are TRBV25-1 and TRBJ2-1; possibly TRBD2 for D (6 bases). CDR1 and CDR2 from the germline V gene are MGHDK and SYGVNS. V lost 8 bases, J lost 6 bases, and 14 bases lay in between. The CDR3 has 13 residues. The CDR3 protein is CASSPGSRNEQFF. CDR3 nucleotides: TGTGCCAGCTCACCCGGGAGTCGCAATGAGCAGTTCTTC. Complete variable domain (other parts from reference TRBV25-1 and TRBJ2-1): EADIYQTPRYLVIGTGKKITLECSQTMGHDKMYWYQQDPGMELHLIHYSYGVNSTEKGDLSSESTVSRIRTEHFPLTLESARPSHTSQYLCASSPGSRNEQFFGPGTRLTVL.

The CDR3 sequence: CASKVQGTSPLHF. The CDR3 coding sequence is TGTGCCAGCAAGGTACAGGGAACGTCACCCCTCCACTTT. V gene TRBV2 combines with J gene TRBJ1-6; perhaps TRBD1 as D (6 bases). The V gene lost 7 bases and the J gene lost 10 bases, with 14 bases spanning the gap. Germline CDR1 SNHLY, CDR2 FYNNEI. CDR3 size: 13 residues. The whole variable domain, filled in from reference TRBV2 and TRBJ1-6, reads EPEVTQTPSHQVTQMGQEVILRCVPISNHLYFYWYRQILGQKVEFLVSFYNNEISEKSEIFDDQFSVERPDGSNFTLKIRSTKLEDSAMYFCASKVQGTSPLHFGNGTRLTVT.

At least ten counts were recorded for this clonotype. V usage is TRBV24-1 and J usage is TRBJ1-1; D is undetermined. The CDR3 length is 11 residues. Germline V lookup: CDR1 KGHDR, CDR2 SFDVKD. Trimming shortened V by 12 bases and J by 4 bases, and 11 bases separated the two germline ends. CDR3 residues: CAPLSITEAFF. In nucleotides, the CDR3 is TGTGCCCCGTTAAGCATCACTGAAGCTTTCTTT.

Ten or more counts support this clonotype. The rearrangement links TRBV11-2 to TRBJ1-2; a possible D gene is TRBD1 (5 bases). Trimming took off 5 bases at V and 1 base at J, with 14 bases between the two ends. From germline, CDR1 is SGHAT and CDR2 FQNNGV. This CDR3 has 15 amino acids. The CDR3 loop reads CASSPTDRFNYGYTF. The CDR3 nucleotides read TGTGCCAGCAGCCCCACCGACAGATTTAACTATGGCTACACCTTC.

This clonotype has at least ten counts. The genes are TRBV19 and TRBJ1-5; no definite D call. Germline V gene sequence: CDR1 LNHDA, CDR2 SQIVND (reference sequence). CDR3 length equals 10 residues. V was clipped by 9 bases and J by 4 bases, with 4 bases between them. CDR3 sequence: CARENQPQHF. For the CDR3, the DNA is TGTGCCAGGGAAAATCAGCCCCAGCATTTT.

There are a few counts of this clonotype. J is TRBJ2-7 and V is TRBV20-1, with TRBD2 matching over 8 bases. CDR3 length equals 14 residues. The germline CDR1 and CDR2 sequences are DFQATT and SNEGSKA (reference sequence). Trimming at V came to 0 bases and at J to 4 bases, leaving 5 bases not matched to a gene. The CDR3 bases are TGCAGTGCTAGAGATATCCGGGAGGGTTACGAGCAGTACTTC. The encoded protein is CSARDIREGYEQYF.